What follows are 6 T cell receptor beta chains derived from one specimen sequenced in a study of vaccination and CD4 T cells after COVID-19. With the Oncomine TCR Beta short-read assay, DNA from cultured CD4+ T cells was sequenced. TCRdb independently ran MiXCR on the PCR reads; one entry per CDR3 protein. Seen here are about 19,000 distinct CDR3 sequences, around 52% observed once, and the top ten hold roughly 18%. Treatment in this sample: roughly nine-day PBMC culture with coronavirus spike peptide pools or control peptides (ViraFEST assay). Their target antigens are unknown. The sample in question was CD4+ T cells from blood, cultured in vitro, obtained before SARS-CoV-2 vaccination. Source of these receptors: a human donor who had recovered from COVID-19.

This clonotype was seen a few times. The J gene is TRBJ1-5, the V gene TRBV20-1; D gene unclear. The CDR3 is 16 residues long. Germline CDR1 reads DFQATT; CDR2 reads SNEGSKA (reference sequence). V lost 3 bases, J lost 5 bases, and 20 bases lay in between. The CDR3 spells CSARSLRGGFDQPQHF. In DNA, the CDR3 is TGCAGTGCTAGGTCTCTGAGAGGTGGGTTCGATCAGCCCCAGCATTTT.

In nucleotides, the CDR3 is TGTGCCAGTAGTCCAAGATTAGCGGGGGGCCCTATTAAGACCCAGTACTTC. Translated: CASSPRLAGGPIKTQYF. The chain couples TRBV19 to TRBJ2-5; 10 positions agree with TRBD2. V gave up 5 bases and J gave up 6 bases; unmatched junction bases: 15. The germline CDR1 and CDR2 sequences are LNHDA and SQIVND (reference sequence). The CDR3 loop spans 17 amino acids.

This chain connects TRBV11-2 to TRBJ1-2, with 7 nucleotides matching TRBD1. CDR3 size: 14 residues. Germline CDR1 reads SGHAT; CDR2 reads FQNNGV. V shed 5 bases and J 11 bases; nucleotides not matched to a gene: 14. Here the CDR3 reads CASSILTGTFGYTF. CDR3 bases: TGTGCCAGCAGCATATTGACAGGGACCTTCGGGTACACCTTC.

J is TRBJ2-5 and V is TRBV20-1, with D tentatively TRBD2 (7 bases). The CDR3 has 13 residues. Germline V lookup: CDR1 DFQATT, CDR2 SNEGSKA (reference sequence). Trimming cost V 6 bases and J 5 bases, with 16 bases left between them. The CDR3 DNA sequence: TGCAGTGCGCAGCGGGACCAGGGGGAGACCCAGTACTTC. It is translated as CSAQRDQGETQYF.

This clonotype showed up just a few times. This chain joins TRBV4-1 and TRBJ1-2; a weak D match, TRBD1 (5 bases). Germline V lookup: CDR1 MGHRA, CDR2 YSYEKL. There are 16 residues in the CDR3. V shed 0 bases and J shed 1 base, with 12 bases lying between them. The CDR3 DNA reads TGCGCCAGCAGCCAAGATAGTGATGGGGGTAACTATGGCTACACCTTC. Translation gives CASSQDSDGGNYGYTF.

V usage is TRBV28 and J usage is TRBJ2-7; possible D gene TRBD1, 6 bases. This CDR3 region has 12 residues. CDR1 and CDR2 (germline): MDHEN, SYDVKM. Trimming pared 7 bases from V and 3 bases from J, leaving 10 bases between. The CDR3 reads CASKQGLYEQYF. DNA for the CDR3: TGTGCCAGCAAACAGGGCCTCTACGAGCAGTACTTC. Full variable domain (outside the CDR3, taken from reference TRBV28 and TRBJ2-7): DVKVTQSSRYLVKRTGEKVFLECVQDMDHENMFWYRQDPGLGLRLIYFSYDVKMKEKGDIPEGYSVSREKKERFSLILESASTNQTSMYLCASKQGLYEQYFGPGTRLTVT.